This T cell receptor beta chain stems from a study of T-cell reconstitution after alpha-beta-depleted transplantation in children (dated by TCRdb to 2015 to 2016). Broadly, across the study: T-cell immune reconstitution after TCRalphabeta/CD19-depleted allogeneic hematopoietic cell transplantation in children was quantitatively tracked in the study by means of TCR repertoire profiling.

This clonotype was observed at least ten times. Which antigen it targets is not known. Base qualities are not provided; no much larger clone lies one nucleotide away. To prepare the library, PCR was applied. The sample was run on an Illumina HiSeq 2500. To normalize quantification of the TCRbeta repertoire, the TCR libraries were built with molecular barcoding that relied on unique molecular identifiers. Clones were called with MiXCR by TCRdb after fastp trimmed the public reads at Q25, and only in-frame beta chains were retained. Rows with a matching CDR3 protein are joined into one entry that keeps the most common DNA and genes. The sample profile shows about 200,000 distinct CDR3 sequences; roughly 14% of them were found once. The ten most abundant clones make up roughly 13% of the sample. The CDR3 goes from the cysteine to the phenylalanine over 16 residues. The sequence is cut down to CDR3 DNA, 48 bases in frame from base 1. Trimming takes 3 bases off V and 2 bases off J; junction bases not matched to a gene: 9. Reading the germline V gene gives CDR1 SQVTM and CDR2 ANQGSEA.

The receptor chain draws on TRBV29-1 and TRBJ2-2; TRBD1 lines up with 7 middle nucleotides. This sequence was found in a human donor who donated a stem cell graft to a child with acute lymphoblastic leukemia. This specimen was PBMCs from the stem cell graft donor, taken from the stem cell graft. The CDR3 sequence is CSVDQGDSSNTGELFF. At the DNA level, the sequence is TGCAGCGTTGATCAAGGGGACAGCTCAAACACCGGGGAGCTGTTTTTT.